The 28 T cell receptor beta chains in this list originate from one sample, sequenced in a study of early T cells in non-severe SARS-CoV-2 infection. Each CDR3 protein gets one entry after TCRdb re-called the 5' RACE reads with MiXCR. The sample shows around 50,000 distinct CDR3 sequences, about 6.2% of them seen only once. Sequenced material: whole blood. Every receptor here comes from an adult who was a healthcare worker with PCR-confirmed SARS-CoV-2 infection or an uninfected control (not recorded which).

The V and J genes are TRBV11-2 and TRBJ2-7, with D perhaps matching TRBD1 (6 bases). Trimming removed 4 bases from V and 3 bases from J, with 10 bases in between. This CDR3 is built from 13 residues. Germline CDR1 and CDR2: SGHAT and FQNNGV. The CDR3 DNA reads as TGTGCCAGCAGCTCACCGACAGGCTACGAGCAGTACTTC. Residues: CASSSPTGYEQYF.

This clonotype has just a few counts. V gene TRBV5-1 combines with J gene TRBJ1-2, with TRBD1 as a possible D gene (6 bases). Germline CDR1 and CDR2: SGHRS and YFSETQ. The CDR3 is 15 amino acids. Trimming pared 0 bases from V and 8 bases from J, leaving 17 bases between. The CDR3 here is CASSLVGGQGSGYTF. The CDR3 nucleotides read TGCGCCAGCAGCTTGGTAGGAGGGCAGGGGAGCGGCTACACCTTC.

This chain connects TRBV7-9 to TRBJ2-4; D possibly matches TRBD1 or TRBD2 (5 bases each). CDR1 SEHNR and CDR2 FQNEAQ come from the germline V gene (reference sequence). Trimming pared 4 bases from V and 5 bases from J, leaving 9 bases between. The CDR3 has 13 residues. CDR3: CASSSGPENIQYF. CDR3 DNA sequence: TGTGCCAGCAGCTCGGGACCGGAAAACATTCAGTACTTC. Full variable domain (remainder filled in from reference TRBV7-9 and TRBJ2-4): DTGVSQNPRHKITKRGQNVTFRCDPISEHNRLYWYRQTLGQGPEFLTYFQNEAQLEKSRLLSDRFSAERPKGSFSTLEIQRTEQGDSAMYLCASSSGPENIQYFGAGTRLSVL.

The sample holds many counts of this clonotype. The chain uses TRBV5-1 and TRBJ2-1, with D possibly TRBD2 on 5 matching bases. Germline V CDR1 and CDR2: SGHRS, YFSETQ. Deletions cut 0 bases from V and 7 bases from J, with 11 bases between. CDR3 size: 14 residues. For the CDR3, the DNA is TGCGCCAGCAGCTTGGTCGTGTCGGGGAATGAGCAGTTCTTC. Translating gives CASSLVVSGNEQFF.

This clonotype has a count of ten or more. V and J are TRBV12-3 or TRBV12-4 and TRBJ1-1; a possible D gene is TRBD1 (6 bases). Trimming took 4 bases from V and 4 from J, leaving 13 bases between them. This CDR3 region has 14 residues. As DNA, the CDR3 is TGTGCCAGCAGTTCAAATACAGGGACCACTGAAGCTTTCTTT. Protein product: CASSSNTGTTEAFF.

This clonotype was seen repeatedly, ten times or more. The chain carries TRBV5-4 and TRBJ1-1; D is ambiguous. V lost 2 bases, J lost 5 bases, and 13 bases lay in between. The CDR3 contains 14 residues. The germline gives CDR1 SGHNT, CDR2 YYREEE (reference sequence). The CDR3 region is CASSLNNGRTEAFF. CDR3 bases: TGTGCCAGCAGCTTAAACAACGGTCGGACTGAAGCTTTCTTT.

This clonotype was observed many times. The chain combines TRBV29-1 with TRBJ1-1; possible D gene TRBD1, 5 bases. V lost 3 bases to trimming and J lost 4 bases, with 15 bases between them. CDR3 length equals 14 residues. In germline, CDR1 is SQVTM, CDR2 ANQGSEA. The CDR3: CSVDIAGRGTEAFF. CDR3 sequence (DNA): TGCAGCGTTGATATCGCAGGGAGAGGCACTGAAGCTTTCTTT.

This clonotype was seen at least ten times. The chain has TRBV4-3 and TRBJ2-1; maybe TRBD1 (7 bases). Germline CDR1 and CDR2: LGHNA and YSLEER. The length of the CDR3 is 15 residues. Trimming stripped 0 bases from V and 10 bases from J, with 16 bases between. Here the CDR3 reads CASSQDGQGGTEQFF. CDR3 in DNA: TGCGCCAGCAGCCAAGATGGGCAGGGGGGAACGGAGCAGTTCTTC.

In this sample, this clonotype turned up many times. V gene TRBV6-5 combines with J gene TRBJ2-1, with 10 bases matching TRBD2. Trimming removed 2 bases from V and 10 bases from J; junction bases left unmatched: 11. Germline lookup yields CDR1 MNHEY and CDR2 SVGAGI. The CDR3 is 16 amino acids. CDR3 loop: CASSYPGGSGGREQFF. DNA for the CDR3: TGTGCCAGCAGTTACCCCGGGGGTAGCGGGGGGAGGGAGCAGTTCTTC.

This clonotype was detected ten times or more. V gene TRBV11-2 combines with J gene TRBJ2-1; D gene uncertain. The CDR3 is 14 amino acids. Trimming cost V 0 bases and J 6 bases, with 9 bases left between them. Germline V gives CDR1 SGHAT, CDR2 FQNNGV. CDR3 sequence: CASSLDLGGNEQFF. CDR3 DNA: TGTGCCAGCAGCTTAGATTTGGGTGGCAATGAGCAGTTCTTC.

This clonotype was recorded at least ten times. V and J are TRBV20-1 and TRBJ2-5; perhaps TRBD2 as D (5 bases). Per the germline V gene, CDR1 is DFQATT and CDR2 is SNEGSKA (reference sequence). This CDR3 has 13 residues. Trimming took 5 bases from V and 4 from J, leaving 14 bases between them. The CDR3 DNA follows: TGCAGTGCTCCGAACCGGGGTGGAGAGACCCAGTACTTC. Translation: CSAPNRGGETQYF.

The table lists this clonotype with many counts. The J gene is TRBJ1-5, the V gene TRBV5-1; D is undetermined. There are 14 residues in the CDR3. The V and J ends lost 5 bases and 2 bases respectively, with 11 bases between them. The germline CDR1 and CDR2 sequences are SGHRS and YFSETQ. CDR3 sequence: CASSVGSGNQPQHF. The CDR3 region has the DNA TGCGCCAGCAGTGTTGGAAGTGGCAATCAGCCCCAGCATTTT.

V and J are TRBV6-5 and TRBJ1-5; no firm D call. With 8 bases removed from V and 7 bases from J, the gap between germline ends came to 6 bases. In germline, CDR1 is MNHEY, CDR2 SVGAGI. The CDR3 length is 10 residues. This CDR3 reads CASGEQPQHF. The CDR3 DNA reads TGTGCCAGCGGAGAGCAGCCCCAGCATTTT.

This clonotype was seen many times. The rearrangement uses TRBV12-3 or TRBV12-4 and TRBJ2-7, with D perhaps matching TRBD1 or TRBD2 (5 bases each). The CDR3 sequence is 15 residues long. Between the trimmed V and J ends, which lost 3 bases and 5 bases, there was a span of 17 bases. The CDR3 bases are TGTGCCAGCAGTTTGGTCGTGGGGGTCAGGAACGAGCAGTACTTC. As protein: CASSLVVGVRNEQYF.

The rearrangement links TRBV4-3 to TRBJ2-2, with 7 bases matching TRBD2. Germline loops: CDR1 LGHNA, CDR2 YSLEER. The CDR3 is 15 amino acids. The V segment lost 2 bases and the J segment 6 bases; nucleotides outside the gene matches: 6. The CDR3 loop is CASSQSRGVPGELFF. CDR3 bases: TGCGCCAGCAGCCAATCACGGGGGGTTCCCGGGGAGCTGTTTTTT.

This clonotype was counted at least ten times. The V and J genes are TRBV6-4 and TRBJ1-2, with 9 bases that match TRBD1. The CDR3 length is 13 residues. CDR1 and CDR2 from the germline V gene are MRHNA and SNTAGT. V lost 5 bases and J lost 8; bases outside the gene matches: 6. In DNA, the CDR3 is TGTGCCAGCAGTCCCGGGACAGGGTTAGGCTACACCTTC. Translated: CASSPGTGLGYTF.

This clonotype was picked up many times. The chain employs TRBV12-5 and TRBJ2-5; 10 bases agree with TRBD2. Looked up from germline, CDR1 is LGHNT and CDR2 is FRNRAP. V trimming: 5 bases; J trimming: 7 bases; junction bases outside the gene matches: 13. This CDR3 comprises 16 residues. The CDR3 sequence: CASGDLAGAPHLTQYF. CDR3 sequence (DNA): TGTGCTAGTGGTGACCTAGCGGGGGCCCCGCATTTGACCCAGTACTTC. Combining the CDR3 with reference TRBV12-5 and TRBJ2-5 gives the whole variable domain DARVTQTPRHKVTEMGQEVTMRCQPILGHNTVFWYRQTMMQGLELLAYFRNRAPLDDSGMPKDRFSAEMPDATLATLKIQPSEPRDSAVYFCASGDLAGAPHLTQYFGPGTRLLVL.

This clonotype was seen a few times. The CDR3 region is CASSYSGGLSNQPQHF. The CDR3 DNA is TGTGCCAGCAGTTACTCCGGGGGTTTAAGCAATCAGCCCCAGCATTTT. This chain joins TRBV6-2 or TRBV6-3 and TRBJ1-5; maybe TRBD1 (5 bases). CDR3 length: 16 amino acids. Deletions cut 0 bases from V and 1 base from J, with 10 bases between. Germline V lookup: CDR1 MNHEY, CDR2 SVGEGT.

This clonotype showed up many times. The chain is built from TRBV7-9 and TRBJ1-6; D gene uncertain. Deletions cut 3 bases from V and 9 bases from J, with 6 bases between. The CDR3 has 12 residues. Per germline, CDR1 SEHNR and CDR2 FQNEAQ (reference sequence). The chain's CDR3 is CASSFDSSPLHF. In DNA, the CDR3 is TGTGCCAGCAGCTTTGATAGTTCACCCCTCCACTTT.

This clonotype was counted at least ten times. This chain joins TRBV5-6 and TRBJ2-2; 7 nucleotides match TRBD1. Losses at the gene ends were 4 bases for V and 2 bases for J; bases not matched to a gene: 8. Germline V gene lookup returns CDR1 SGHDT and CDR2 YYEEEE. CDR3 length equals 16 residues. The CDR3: CASSPDRPFNTGELFF. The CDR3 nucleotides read TGTGCCAGCAGCCCGGACAGGCCCTTCAACACCGGGGAGCTGTTTTTT.

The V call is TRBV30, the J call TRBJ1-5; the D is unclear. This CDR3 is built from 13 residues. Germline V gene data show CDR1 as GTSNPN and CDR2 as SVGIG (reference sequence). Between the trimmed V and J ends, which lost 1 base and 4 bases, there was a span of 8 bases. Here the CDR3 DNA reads TGTGCCTGGAGTGAGAATTCAAATCAGCCCCAGCATTTT. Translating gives CAWSENSNQPQHF.

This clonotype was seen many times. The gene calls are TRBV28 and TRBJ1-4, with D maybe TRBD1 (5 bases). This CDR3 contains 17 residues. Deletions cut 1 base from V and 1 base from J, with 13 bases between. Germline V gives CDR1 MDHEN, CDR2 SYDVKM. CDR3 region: CASSLLDNSLTNEKLFF. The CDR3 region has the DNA TGTGCCAGCAGTTTATTGGACAACTCTTTAACTAATGAAAAACTGTTTTTT.

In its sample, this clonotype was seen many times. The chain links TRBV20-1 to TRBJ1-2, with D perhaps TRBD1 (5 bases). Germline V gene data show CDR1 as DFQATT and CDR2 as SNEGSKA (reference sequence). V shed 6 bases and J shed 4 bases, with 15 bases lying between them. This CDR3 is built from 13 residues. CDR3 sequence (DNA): TGCAGTGCGGGGTCGCAGGGACCCTATGGCTACACCTTC. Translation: CSAGSQGPYGYTF.

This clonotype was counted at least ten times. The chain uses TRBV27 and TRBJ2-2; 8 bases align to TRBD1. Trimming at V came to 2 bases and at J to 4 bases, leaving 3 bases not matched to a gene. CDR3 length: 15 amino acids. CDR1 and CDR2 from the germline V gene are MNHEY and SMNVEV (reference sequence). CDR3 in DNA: TGTGCCAGCAGTTTAATCAGGGGGCCCACCGGGGAGCTGTTTTTT. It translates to CASSLIRGPTGELFF.

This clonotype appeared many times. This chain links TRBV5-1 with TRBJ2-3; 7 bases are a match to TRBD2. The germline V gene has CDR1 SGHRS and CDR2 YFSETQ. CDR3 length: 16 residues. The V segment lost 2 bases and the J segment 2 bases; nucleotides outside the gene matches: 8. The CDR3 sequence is CASSFDPAGNTDTQYF. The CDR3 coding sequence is TGCGCCAGCAGCTTTGACCCAGCGGGGAACACAGATACGCAGTATTTT.

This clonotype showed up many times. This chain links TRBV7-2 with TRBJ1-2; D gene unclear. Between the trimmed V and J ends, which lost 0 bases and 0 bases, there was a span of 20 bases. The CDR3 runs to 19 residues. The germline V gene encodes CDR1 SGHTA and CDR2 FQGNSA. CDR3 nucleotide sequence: TGTGCCAGCAGCTTAGCGCGGGGAGGCCGTCAAAGAACTAACTATGGCTACACCTTC. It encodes CASSLARGGRQRTNYGYTF. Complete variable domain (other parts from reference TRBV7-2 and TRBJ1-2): GAGVSQSPSNKVTEKGKDVELRCDPISGHTALYWYRQSLGQGLEFLIYFQGNSAPDKSGLPSDRFSAERTGGSVSTLTIQRTQQEDSAVYLCASSLARGGRQRTNYGYTFGSGTRLTVV.

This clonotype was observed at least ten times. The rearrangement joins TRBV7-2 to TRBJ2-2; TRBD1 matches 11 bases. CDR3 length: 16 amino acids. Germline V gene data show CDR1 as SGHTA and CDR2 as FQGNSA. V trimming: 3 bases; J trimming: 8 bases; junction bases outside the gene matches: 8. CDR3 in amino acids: CASSLRRTGGLGELFF. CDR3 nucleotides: TGTGCCAGCAGCTTGCGGCGGACAGGGGGCTTAGGGGAGCTGTTTTTT.

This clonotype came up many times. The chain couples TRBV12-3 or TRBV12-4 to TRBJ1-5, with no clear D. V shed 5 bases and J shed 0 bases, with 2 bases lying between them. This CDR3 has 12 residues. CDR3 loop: CASSDSNQPQHF. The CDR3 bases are TGTGCCAGCAGTGATAGCAATCAGCCCCAGCATTTT.